Listed here is a single T cell receptor (beta chain). This clonotype was observed many times. There is no known antigen for this receptor. No much larger clone is present one base from it, and per-base qualities are unavailable. Libraries were built with multiplex PCR. Instrument used: Illumina HiSeq 4000. iRepertoire HTBI primers and Arm-PCR amplification of CDR3 regions were used to construct TCR beta libraries. PCR products were gel purified before sequencing. The published analysis was carried out like this. Gene usage analysis of CDR3 amino acid clonotypes used the roughly 62 TRBV and about 15 TRBJ segments found across samples. Filtered high-quality paired reads were merged into contigs using COPE and FqMerger. BLAST was used to align contigs to the IMGT TRBV, TRBD and TRBJ reference genes, and CDR3 was defined following IMGT. Highly expanded clones were defined as clonotypes with a frequency above 0.1%. Shannon entropy was used to measure repertoire diversity, and the Gini coefficient was used to measure V-J evenness. Public clonotypes were defined as clonotypes shared by more than one individual. TCRdb redid the processing of the public reads, applying fastp at Q25 and MiXCR, and retained in-frame beta chains. Entries are consolidated by CDR3 protein sequence, retaining the most common genes and DNA. These V and J calls rely on TCRdb rather than the paper's analysis. The sample table records some 340,000 distinct CDR3 sequences; roughly 12% of these occur just once. Under 20% of the sample belongs to the ten largest clones.

The data were obtained in a study of regulatory T cells in long-lasting Graves disease (dated by TCRdb to about 2021). Describing the broader study: In the newly diagnosed Graves' disease group, patients had been taking antithyroid drugs for less than 3 months. A total of about 33 samples underwent TCR sequencing: about 13 from persistent and 20 from newly diagnosed Graves' disease patients. This study used TCR sequencing and RNA sequencing of peripheral blood to compare persistent Graves' disease patients against newly diagnosed Graves' disease patients. The study took place in China and was registered as a clinical trial. The study at large found these results: Lower TCR Shannon entropy and fewer highly expanded clones were observed in persistent Graves' disease patients than in newly diagnosed patients, which suggested clonal expansion. The study examined only peripheral blood because the primary lesion, thyroid tissue, could not be accessed. Sequencing and analysis were restricted to the TCR beta chain. More public clonotypes were shared among persistent patients (more than 2,500) than among newly diagnosed patients (approximately 1,000). As a limitation, the authors acknowledged that the small sample size may reduce accuracy.

What this sample's time point label stands for: newly diagnosed GD, antithyroid drugs for less than 3 months. For both TCR sequencing and RNA sequencing, RNA was extracted from PBMCs using TRIzol. The diagnosis of Graves' disease followed American Thyroid Association guidelines. The patients came from an endocrinology department in Xi'an, China. From each patient, approximately 9.9 milliliters of peripheral blood was collected into an EDTA anticoagulant tube. Ficoll Paque Plus density gradient separation was used to isolate PBMCs, and no further T cell sorting was done. An Agilent 2100 Bioanalyzer and agarose gel were used to check RNA quality, and a NanoDrop 2000 was used to measure RNA concentration. These data were also filed under a second study, of T cells in Graves' hyperthyroidism and ophthalmopathy. According to the second study: A patient counted as having stable Graves' hyperthyroidism if no progression to ophthalmopathy occurred over 18 months of follow-up. Hyperthyroidism patients were newly diagnosed, with disease duration under 2 months, and aged 18 to 65 years. Exclusion was applied to patients with uncontrolled infections, other autoimmune diseases, pregnancy or lactation. Diagnoses were established on the basis of clinical symptoms, serum thyroxine and TRAb, thyroid ultrasound, and orbital computed tomography. A first-round RT-PCR of the TCR CDR3 used the HTBI primer set with the Qiagen OneStep RT-PCR kit. Most expanded thyroid clonotypes (frequency above 0.001) were also found in blood, which suggests that blood repertoires may mirror thyroid immune responses. In cross-validation, a model built on a 13 V-J signature told ophthalmopathy apart from stable hyperthyroidism with approximately 91% sensitivity and approximately 81% specificity, and in testing the same model reached 80%/75%. In validation, progression to ophthalmopathy was predicted by the model with 70.59% sensitivity and 72.22% specificity, a median of approximately 6.5 months before onset. TCR V-J signatures able to tell the groups apart were searched for in a discovery cohort of approximately 95 patients, of whom under 45 had Graves' ophthalmopathy and around 57 had stable Graves' hyperthyroidism. An independent validation cohort of under 20 hyperthyroidism patients and approximately 17 patients who later progressed to ophthalmopathy tested prospective prediction of ophthalmopathy. The roughly 94 discovery patients were randomly split 7:3 into training and test sets. In over five Graves' hyperthyroidism patients, the study also compared T-cell repertoires from thyroid tissue with T-cell repertoires from blood. After sampling, hyperthyroidism patients received methimazole starting at 30 mg daily, and ophthalmopathy patients received high-dose intravenous methylprednisolone. Libraries were constructed in a second round of multiplex PCR, after which size selection and purification were carried out. Sequencing of the libraries was done on an Illumina HiSeq2000 using paired-end 100 bp reads. SOAPnuke was used to process the raw data, throwing out any read that contained adapters or uncalled bases, had a mean Phred below 15, or lacked an exact constant-primer or identifier match. COPE v1.2.5 was used to merge the high-quality paired reads, and each unique nucleotide sequence was defined as a clonotype. MiTCR v1.1 was used to align clonotypes to the IMGT TRBV, TRBD and TRBJ reference segments. The analysis included only V-J combinations with a frequency above 0.0001, which together covered approximately 99% of the repertoires. The TCS score was defined as the ratio of F50 (clonal expansion) to E x V (chaos), calculated using BLOSUM62-based TCRdist between CDR3 peptides within each V-J. Welch's t-statistics and random forest reduced 500 to 550 V-J features to roughly 13, which were used in a naive Bayes classifier (R e1071). No statistical method was used to fix the sample size in advance, and group allocation was not hidden from the investigators. The paper describes TCR Vbeta CDR3 sequencing of about 140 peripheral blood samples, made up of about 40 ophthalmopathy patients, roughly 75 hyperthyroidism patients and roughly 17 progressor patients.

This clonotype was obtained from a young woman with Graves disease. Donor details come from another sample of the same person, matched by shared clones. The source was peripheral blood mononuclear cells (PBMCs), collected at new diagnosis, from a patient treated with antithyroid drugs.

The nucleotide sequence is TGTGCCAGCAAAGGGACCCAGGGGGCACCCAACTATGGCTACACCTTC. Its product reads: CASKGTQGAPNYGYTF. The chain links TRBV6-2 or TRBV6-3 with TRBJ1-2; 8 bases in the middle match TRBD1. For CDR1 and CDR2, the germline V gene lists MNHEY and SVGEGT. The CDR3 has 16 amino acids, counting the end cysteine and phenylalanine. Left in the record is the CDR3 DNA by itself, 48 bases read in frame from the first base. The germline V and J ends show losses of 7 bases and 2 bases respectively, and no gene match explains 12 bases of the junction.